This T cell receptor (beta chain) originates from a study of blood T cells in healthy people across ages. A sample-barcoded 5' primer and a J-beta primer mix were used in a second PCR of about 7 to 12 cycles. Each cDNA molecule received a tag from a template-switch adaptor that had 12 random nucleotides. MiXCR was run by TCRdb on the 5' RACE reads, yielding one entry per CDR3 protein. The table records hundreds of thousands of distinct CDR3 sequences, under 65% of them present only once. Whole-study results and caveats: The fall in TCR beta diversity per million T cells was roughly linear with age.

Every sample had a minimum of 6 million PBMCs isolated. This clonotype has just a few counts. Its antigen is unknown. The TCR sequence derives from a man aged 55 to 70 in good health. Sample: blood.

The CDR3 spells CASSVGGQYKETQYF. Here the CDR3 DNA reads TGTGCCAGCAGCGTAGGAGGACAGTACAAGGAGACCCAGTACTTC. This sequence joins TRBV9 and TRBJ2-5, with D maybe TRBD1 (6 bases). This CDR3 is built from 15 residues. V was trimmed by 0 bases and J by 5 bases, leaving 14 bases between them. Germline V gene data show CDR1 as SGDLS and CDR2 as YYNGEE. The full variable domain, in which reference TRBV9 and TRBJ2-5 provide the parts outside the CDR3, is DSGVTQTPKHLITATGQRVTLRCSPRSGDLSVYWYQQSLDQGLQFLIQYYNGEERAKGNILERFSAQQFPDLHSELNLSSLELGDSALYFCASSVGGQYKETQYFGPGTRLLVL.